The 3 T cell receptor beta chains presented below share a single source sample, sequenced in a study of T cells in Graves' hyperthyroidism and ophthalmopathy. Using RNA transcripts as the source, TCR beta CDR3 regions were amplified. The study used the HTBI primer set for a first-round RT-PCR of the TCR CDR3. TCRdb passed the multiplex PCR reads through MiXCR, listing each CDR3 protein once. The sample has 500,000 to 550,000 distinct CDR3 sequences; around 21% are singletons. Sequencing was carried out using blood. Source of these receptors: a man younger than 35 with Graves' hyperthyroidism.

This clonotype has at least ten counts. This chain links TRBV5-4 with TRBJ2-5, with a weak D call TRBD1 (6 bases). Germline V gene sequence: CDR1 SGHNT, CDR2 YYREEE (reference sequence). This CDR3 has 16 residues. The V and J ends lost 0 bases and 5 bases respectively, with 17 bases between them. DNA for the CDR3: TGTGCCAGCAGCTTGGAAGGGGACAAGGGGGTTGAGACCCAGTACTTC. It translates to CASSLEGDKGVETQYF.

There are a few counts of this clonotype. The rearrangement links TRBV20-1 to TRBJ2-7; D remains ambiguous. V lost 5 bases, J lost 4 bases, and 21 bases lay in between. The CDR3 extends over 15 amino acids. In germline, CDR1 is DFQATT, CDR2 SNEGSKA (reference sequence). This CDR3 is CSAPPGSARLYEQYF. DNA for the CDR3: TGCAGTGCTCCCCCCGGTAGTGCCCGCTTGTACGAGCAGTACTTC.

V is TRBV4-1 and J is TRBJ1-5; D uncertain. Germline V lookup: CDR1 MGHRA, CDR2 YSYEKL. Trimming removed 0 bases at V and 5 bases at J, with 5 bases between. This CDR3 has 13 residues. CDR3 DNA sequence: TGCGCCAGCAGCCAAGATCCTCATCAGCCCCAGCATTTT. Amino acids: CASSQDPHQPQHF.